A selection of T cell receptor beta chains follows, all from one sample in a study of cytomegalovirus exposure and HLA in healthy donors. Assay used: immunoSEQ multiplex PCR; TCRdb lists only in-frame clones, some missing. The sample contains 89,000 or so clones, approximately 94% of which appear only once. Sequencing was carried out using PBMCs. The receptor source for this set is a woman under 40 in good health and CMV-seropositive. Each CDR3 is given with its conserved first and last residue. D genes are given only for firm matches. For some rows the clone size is stated as once, few or many, or as a class when expanded; others skip it.

size: -
D: TRBD2
J: TRBJ2-3
V: TRBV4-3
CDR3: CASSPGTSGQTPDTQYF
DNA: TGCGCCAGCAGCCCTGGGACTAGCGGGCAGACCCCAGATACGCAGTATTTT

size: -
D: -
J: TRBJ1-4
V: TRBV25-1
CDR3: CASSAAGGGFQKLFF
DNA: TGTGCCAGCAGTGCCGCGGGGGGGGGTTTCCAAAAACTGTTTTTT

size: -
D: -
J: TRBJ2-1
V: TRBV4-1
CDR3: CASSQEVTALKGEQFF
DNA: TGCGCCAGCAGCCAAGAAGTGACAGCCCTTAAGGGTGAGCAGTTCTTC

size: -
D: -
J: TRBJ2-7
V: TRBV7-9
CDR3: CASSLGVSSGEQYF
DNA: TGTGCCAGCAGCTTAGGCGTCAGCTCGGGGGAGCAGTACTTC

size: -
D: -
J: TRBJ2-5
V: TRBV11-2
CDR3: CASSLDPGSQETQYF
DNA: TGTGCCAGCAGCTTAGATCCAGGGTCCCAAGAGACCCAGTACTTC

size: -
D: TRBD1
J: TRBJ2-7
V: TRBV7-8
CDR3: CASSGGQGRYEQYF
DNA: TGTGCCAGCAGCGGCGGACAGGGGAGGTACGAGCAGTACTTC

size: -
D: TRBD2
J: TRBJ2-1
V: TRBV7-2
CDR3: CASSLVAGAYNEQFF
DNA: TGTGCCAGCAGCTTAGTAGCGGGAGCTTACAATGAGCAGTTCTTC

size: -
D: TRBD1
J: TRBJ1-5
V: TRBV16
CDR3: CASSRDSIGSQPQHF
DNA: TGTGCCAGCAGCCGGGACAGTATTGGCTCGCAGCCCCAGCATTTT

size: -
D: -
J: TRBJ1-2
V: TRBV10-3
CDR3: CAISESPGSAYGYTF
DNA: TGTGCCATCAGTGAGTCCCCGGGTAGTGCCTATGGCTACACCTTC

size: -
D: TRBD2
J: TRBJ2-7
V: TRBV27
CDR3: CASSFFPVLAGYRGYEQYF
DNA: TGTGCCAGCAGTTTTTTTCCGGTGCTAGCGGGCTACCGTGGGTACGAGCAGTACTTC

size: -
D: -
J: TRBJ2-7
V: TRBV29-1
CDR3: CSVEAEDYEQYF
DNA: TGCAGCGTTGAGGCAGAAGACTACGAGCAGTACTTC

size: once
D: -
J: TRBJ1-2
V: TRBV27
CDR3: CASTQPRGGYTF
DNA: TGTGCCAGCACCCAACCACGGGGAGGCTACACCTTC

size: -
D: -
J: TRBJ2-3
V: TRBV5-1
CDR3: CASSMDNTDTQYF
DNA: TGCGCCAGCAGCATGGACAACACAGATACGCAGTATTTT

size: -
D: TRBD2
J: TRBJ2-7
V: TRBV10-3
CDR3: CAISDIAGVLSEQYF
DNA: TGTGCCATCAGTGATATAGCGGGAGTGCTTTCCGAGCAGTACTTC

size: -
D: -
J: TRBJ2-3
V: TRBV27
CDR3: CASKLWGDTDTQYF
DNA: TGTGCCAGCAAGCTGTGGGGGGACACAGATACGCAGTATTTT

size: -
D: TRBD2
J: TRBJ2-2
V: TRBV2
CDR3: CASISGGTGELFF
DNA: TGTGCCAGCATCTCCGGGGGGACCGGGGAGCTGTTTTTT

size: -
D: TRBD1
J: TRBJ2-7
V: TRBV29-1
CDR3: CSVEGQGAVEQYF
DNA: TGCAGCGTTGAAGGACAGGGGGCCGTCGAGCAGTACTTC

size: -
D: TRBD1
J: TRBJ1-5
V: TRBV7-8
CDR3: CASSPFGDRVDGSNQPQHF
DNA: TGTGCCAGCAGCCCCTTTGGGGACAGGGTTGACGGTAGCAATCAGCCCCAGCATTTT

size: -
D: -
J: TRBJ2-4
V: TRBV6-1
CDR3: CASSDRDTRANIQYF
DNA: TGTGCCAGCAGTGATCGGGACACCCGGGCAAACATTCAGTACTTC

size: -
D: TRBD2
J: TRBJ2-1
V: TRBV7-6
CDR3: CASSLGQGLYNEQFF
DNA: TGTGCCAGCAGCTTAGGTCAGGGACTATACAATGAGCAGTTCTTC

size: -
D: -
J: TRBJ1-1
V: TRBV5-6
CDR3: CASSLAQGTRSTEAFF
DNA: TGTGCCAGCAGCTTGGCTCAGGGTACGAGGAGCACTGAAGCTTTCTTT

size: -
D: TRBD2
J: TRBJ2-5
V: TRBV7-8
CDR3: CASSLVPGTSGRETQYF
DNA: TGTGCCAGCAGCTTAGTTCCCGGGACTAGCGGGAGAGAGACCCAGTACTTC

size: -
D: -
J: TRBJ2-7
V: TRBV28
CDR3: CASSLSSSGLYEQYF
DNA: TGTGCCAGCAGTTTATCCAGTAGCGGCCTATACGAGCAGTACTTC

size: -
D: -
J: TRBJ1-5
V: TRBV7-9
CDR3: CASSLGQYQPQHF
DNA: TGTGCCAGCAGCTTAGGCCAGTACCAGCCCCAGCATTTT

size: -
D: TRBD1
J: TRBJ2-5
V: TRBV9
CDR3: CASSYGTAEETQYF
DNA: TGTGCCAGCAGCTACGGGACAGCCGAAGAGACCCAGTACTTC

size: -
D: -
J: TRBJ2-1
V: TRBV7-8
CDR3: CASSLANRGAVISNEQFF
DNA: TGTGCCAGCAGCTTAGCCAACCGCGGAGCGGTCATCTCAAATGAGCAGTTCTTC

size: -
D: -
J: TRBJ2-7
V: TRBV28
CDR3: CASSSFRVHEQYF
DNA: TGTGCCAGCAGTTCCTTCCGGGTCCACGAGCAGTACTTC

size: -
D: TRBD1
J: TRBJ1-2
V: TRBV13
CDR3: CASSLAPGTGDGYTF
DNA: TGTGCCAGCAGCTTAGCCCCCGGGACAGGAGATGGCTACACCTTC

size: many
D: TRBD2
J: TRBJ2-5
V: TRBV4-3
CDR3: CASSHGGGAKWVETQYF
DNA: TGCGCCAGCAGCCACGGGGGAGGGGCAAAGTGGGTAGAGACCCAGTACTTC

size: once
D: -
J: TRBJ2-3
V: TRBV11-2
CDR3: CASSLLGDTQYF
DNA: TGTGCCAGCAGCTTACTGGGCGATACGCAGTATTTT

size: -
D: -
J: TRBJ2-1
V: TRBV6-6
CDR3: CASSNIRQGSLFF
DNA: TGTGCCAGCAGTAATATACGCCAGGGGTCTCTGTTCTTC

size: -
D: TRBD2
J: TRBJ2-2
V: TRBV29-1
CDR3: CSVSSGTGELFF
DNA: TGCAGCGTATCTAGCGGAACCGGGGAGCTGTTTTTT

size: once
D: TRBD1
J: TRBJ1-5
V: TRBV5-6
CDR3: CASSVLSGQGGQPQHF
DNA: TGTGCCAGCAGCGTATTAAGCGGACAGGGCGGTCAGCCCCAGCATTTT

size: -
D: -
J: TRBJ2-5
V: TRBV2
CDR3: CASRPGGRGVETQYF
DNA: TGTGCCAGCAGACCTGGGGGCAGGGGGGTGGAGACCCAGTACTTC

size: -
D: TRBD1
J: TRBJ2-5
V: TRBV6-5
CDR3: CAILQGAGETQYF
DNA: TGTGCCATATTACAGGGGGCGGGTGAGACCCAGTACTTC

size: -
D: -
J: TRBJ2-5
V: TRBV19
CDR3: CASSLGRRAGETQYF
DNA: TGTGCCAGTAGTCTCGGTCGGAGGGCCGGCGAGACCCAGTACTTC

size: -
D: -
J: TRBJ1-3
V: TRBV28
CDR3: CASSLSLGNSGNTIYF
DNA: TGTGCCAGCAGTTTGAGTCTAGGAAACTCTGGAAACACCATATATTTT

size: once
D: TRBD2
J: TRBJ2-2
V: TRBV9
CDR3: CASSPQLAGVGTGELFF
DNA: TGTGCCAGCAGCCCTCAACTAGCGGGAGTGGGTACCGGGGAGCTGTTTTTT

size: -
D: TRBD1
J: TRBJ1-5
V: TRBV28
CDR3: CASSSSGQGLRQPQPQHF
DNA: TGTGCCAGCAGTTCCTCGGGACAGGGCCTGAGGCAGCCTCAGCCCCAGCATTTT

size: -
D: TRBD1
J: TRBJ2-7
V: TRBV4-3
CDR3: CASSQNGGQGVVQYF
DNA: TGCGCCAGCAGCCAAAATGGGGGACAGGGGGTAGTGCAGTACTTC

size: -
D: -
J: TRBJ1-1
V: TRBV4-3
CDR3: CASSQDWGGLGTEAFF
DNA: TGCGCCAGCAGCCAAGATTGGGGGGGTTTAGGGACTGAAGCTTTCTTT

size: -
D: -
J: TRBJ1-3
V: TRBV30
CDR3: CAWSNGDSGNTIYF
DNA: TGTGCCTGGTCTAACGGTGACTCTGGAAACACCATATATTTT

size: once
D: TRBD1
J: TRBJ1-2
V: TRBV6-5
CDR3: CASSPRTGWFYGYTF
DNA: TGTGCCAGCAGCCCCCGGACAGGATGGTTCTATGGCTACACCTTC

size: -
D: TRBD2
J: TRBJ2-7
V: TRBV28
CDR3: CASSRGTSGLSYEQYF
DNA: TGTGCCAGCAGTCGCGGGACTAGCGGACTCTCCTACGAGCAGTACTTC

size: -
D: -
J: TRBJ2-4
V: TRBV27
CDR3: CASSSGLAKNIQYF
DNA: TGTGCCAGCAGTTCGGGACTAGCCAAAAACATTCAGTACTTC

size: -
D: -
J: TRBJ2-3
V: TRBV10-1
CDR3: CASNPGLSPTNMYF
DNA: TGCGCCAGCAATCCGGGACTCTCCCCGACCAATATGTATTTT

size: once
D: TRBD1
J: TRBJ2-6
V: TRBV7-9
CDR3: CASRGDRAGANVLTF
DNA: TGTGCCAGCAGGGGGGACAGGGCTGGGGCCAACGTCCTGACTTTC

size: -
D: -
J: TRBJ2-2
V: TRBV11-2
CDR3: CASRSLRQAYTGELFF
DNA: TGTGCCAGCAGATCGTTGAGACAAGCTTACACCGGGGAGCTGTTTTTT

size: -
D: -
J: TRBJ2-7
V: TRBV5-4
CDR3: CASSLEGVLSYEQYF
DNA: TGTGCCAGCAGCTTGGAAGGGGTTCTCTCGTACGAGCAGTACTTC

size: -
D: TRBD2
J: TRBJ2-5
V: TRBV30
CDR3: CAWSRVTSGIPGRVFQETQYF
DNA: TGTGCCTGGAGTCGGGTGACTAGCGGGATCCCAGGGCGGGTTTTCCAAGAGACCCAGTACTTC

size: -
D: -
J: TRBJ1-2
V: TRBV5-1
CDR3: CASSLAPGIYGYTF
DNA: TGCGCCAGCAGCTTGGCGCCAGGAATTTATGGCTACACCTTC

size: -
D: -
J: TRBJ2-5
V: TRBV7-2
CDR3: CASSRRRGGGETQYF
DNA: TGTGCCAGCAGCCGACGGAGAGGAGGAGGGGAGACCCAGTACTTC

size: -
D: -
J: TRBJ1-1
V: TRBV7-9
CDR3: CASSQLPGQMNTEAFF
DNA: TGTGCCAGCAGCCAACTACCCGGACAGATGAACACTGAAGCTTTCTTT

size: -
D: TRBD2
J: TRBJ2-1
V: TRBV4-3
CDR3: CASSHKTGLYYNEQFF
DNA: TGCGCCAGCAGCCATAAAACGGGACTATACTACAATGAGCAGTTCTTC

size: -
D: -
J: TRBJ2-2
V: TRBV27
CDR3: CASSFLQGPSTGELFF
DNA: TGTGCCAGCAGTTTTCTACAGGGCCCGAGTACCGGGGAGCTGTTTTTT

size: -
D: TRBD2
J: TRBJ2-2
V: TRBV10-2
CDR3: CASSESGRARELFF
DNA: TGCGCCAGCAGTGAGAGCGGGAGGGCCCGGGAGCTGTTTTTT

size: -
D: TRBD1
J: TRBJ1-4
V: TRBV19
CDR3: CASSNRPGQVNEKLFF
DNA: TGTGCCAGTAGTAACCGACCGGGACAGGTTAATGAAAAACTGTTTTTT

size: -
D: TRBD1
J: TRBJ2-3
V: TRBV5-1
CDR3: CASSFGDREADTQYF
DNA: TGCGCCAGCAGCTTCGGGGACAGGGAGGCAGATACGCAGTATTTT

size: -
D: -
J: TRBJ1-5
V: TRBV28
CDR3: CASSSGALGNQPQHF
DNA: TGTGCCAGCAGTTCTGGGGCGCTTGGCAATCAGCCCCAGCATTTT